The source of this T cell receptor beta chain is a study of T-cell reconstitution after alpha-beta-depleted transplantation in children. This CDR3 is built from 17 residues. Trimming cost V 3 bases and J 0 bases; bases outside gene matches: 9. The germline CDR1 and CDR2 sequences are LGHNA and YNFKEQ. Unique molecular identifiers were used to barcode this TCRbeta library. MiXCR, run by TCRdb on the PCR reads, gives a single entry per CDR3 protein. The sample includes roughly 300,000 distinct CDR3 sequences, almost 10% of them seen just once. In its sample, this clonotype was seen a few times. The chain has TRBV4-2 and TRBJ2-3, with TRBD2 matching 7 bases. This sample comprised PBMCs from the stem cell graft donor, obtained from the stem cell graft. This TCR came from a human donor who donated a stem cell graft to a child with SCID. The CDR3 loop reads CASSQWASGESTDTQYF. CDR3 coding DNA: TGTGCCAGCAGCCAGTGGGCAAGCGGGGAGAGCACAGATACGCAGTATTTT.